These 30 T cell receptor beta chains originate from one sample sequenced in a study of cytomegalovirus exposure and HLA in healthy donors. The study ran its PCR with 60 Vbeta and 13 Jbeta primers. This table comes from immunoSEQ multiplex PCR, and its TCRdb copy is limited to in-frame clones, with some not included. The sample lists fewer than 130,000 clones, less than 80% occurring once. The sequenced sample consisted of PBMCs. These receptor sequences come from a woman aged 40 to 50 in good health and CMV-seronegative.

The chain combines TRBV7-2 with TRBJ2-5; the match to TRBD2 covers 8 bases. The CDR3 totals 14 residues. Germline CDR1 SGHTA, CDR2 FQGNSA. The junction had 6 bases not matched to a gene; V was cut back by 4 bases and J by 5 bases. CDR3 protein: CASSSTGGPETQYF. In nucleotides, the CDR3 is TGTGCCAGCAGCTCTACGGGGGGGCCGGAGACCCAGTACTTC.

This chain connects TRBV18 to TRBJ2-7; 9 bases are shared with TRBD1. V shed 0 bases and J 5 bases; nucleotides not matched to a gene: 2. The CDR3 consists of 14 residues. From germline, CDR1 is KGHSH and CDR2 LQKENI. CDR3 amino acids: CASSPPGDRDEQYF. The CDR3 DNA is TGTGCCAGCTCACCACCTGGGGACAGGGACGAGCAGTACTTC.

This clone appeared once. The V and J genes are TRBV5-6 and TRBJ2-7, with D possibly matching TRBD1 (5 bases). V lost 4 bases and J lost 4, with 24 bases in between. Germline V gene lookup returns CDR1 SGHDT and CDR2 YYEEEE. This CDR3 has 17 amino acids. The CDR3: CASSMTARADKRYEQYF. As DNA, the CDR3 is TGTGCCAGCAGCATGACAGCCAGGGCCGACAAAAGATACGAGCAGTACTTC.

This rearrangement joins TRBV14 to TRBJ2-7; possible D gene TRBD1, 5 bases. Trimming cost V 2 bases and J 5 bases, with 16 bases left between them. From germline, CDR1 is SGHDN and CDR2 FVKESK. The CDR3 sequence is 15 residues long. The CDR3 protein is CASSQLQETGHEQYF. The CDR3, as DNA: TGTGCCAGCAGCCAATTACAGGAAACCGGGCACGAGCAGTACTTC.

The gene calls are TRBV28 and TRBJ1-4; tentatively, D is TRBD1 (6 bases). CDR1 and CDR2 (germline): MDHEN, SYDVKM. The CDR3 spans 15 residues. Trimming removed 5 bases at V and 6 bases at J, with 16 bases between. The CDR3 sequence is CASSPRGGADEKLFF. In DNA form, the CDR3 reads TGTGCCAGCAGTCCCCGCGGGGGCGCAGATGAAAAACTGTTTTTT.

V gene TRBV30 combines with J gene TRBJ2-6; D unclear. CDR3 length equals 14 residues. CDR1 GTSNPN and CDR2 SVGIG come from the germline V gene (reference sequence). Trimming pared 3 bases from V and 0 bases from J, leaving 6 bases between. DNA for the CDR3: TGTGCCTGGAGGATCGGCTCTGGGGCCAACGTCCTGACTTTC. This translates into CAWRIGSGANVLTF.

This clone has only a few counts. The chain carries TRBV5-4 and TRBJ1-4; no clear D. There are 14 residues in the CDR3. Trimming shortened V by 0 bases and J by 8 bases, and 11 bases separated the two germline ends. CDR1 is SGHNT, CDR2 YYREEE, per germline (reference sequence). The CDR3 DNA is TGTGCCAGCAGCTTGGGTATTGGAGAGGAAAAACTGTTTTTT. Its translation: CASSLGIGEEKLFF.

This chain links TRBV27 with TRBJ2-1; 7 nucleotides agree with TRBD1. The germline CDR1 and CDR2 sequences are MNHEY and SMNVEV (reference sequence). The CDR3 consists of 15 residues. With V trimmed by 4 bases and J by 7 bases, 10 bases remained unmatched. CDR3 nucleotide sequence: TGTGCCAGCAGTTCCCCTATCAGGGGGAAGAATGAGCAGTTCTTC. Protein sequence: CASSSPIRGKNEQFF.

The chain carries TRBV11-2 and TRBJ2-7, with D possibly matching TRBD2 (6 bases). With 5 bases removed from V and 0 bases from J, the gap between germline ends came to 11 bases. The CDR3 is 14 residues long. Germline values: CDR1 SGHAT, CDR2 FQNNGV. CDR3 region: CASSLRTNSYEQYF. CDR3 in DNA: TGTGCCAGCAGCCTACGGACTAACTCCTACGAGCAGTACTTC.

V usage is TRBV6-5 and J usage is TRBJ1-2, with D uncertain. CDR1 and CDR2 (germline): MNHEY, SVGAGI. The CDR3 is 12 amino acids. Trimming removed 6 bases from V and 5 bases from J, with 10 bases in between. The CDR3 region is CASRETQYGYTF. CDR3 in DNA: TGTGCCAGCAGAGAGACACAATATGGCTACACCTTC.

V gene TRBV30 combines with J gene TRBJ1-2; D not certain. V lost 0 bases to trimming and J lost 2 bases, with 7 bases between them. Germline CDR1 is GTSNPN and CDR2 is SVGIG (reference sequence). This CDR3 has 13 residues. CDR3 nucleotides: TGTGCCTGGAGTGTAAGCGGCAACTATGGCTACACCTTC. Encoded protein: CAWSVSGNYGYTF.

V gene TRBV7-9 combines with J gene TRBJ1-1, with TRBD1 identical over 7 bases. From germline, CDR1 is SEHNR and CDR2 FQNEAQ (reference sequence). The CDR3 covers 17 residues. J gave up 0 bases and V 5 bases, and 12 bases lay outside the gene matches. Written as DNA, the CDR3 is TGTGCCAGCAGCCTATCGGTGACAGGGCAAATGAACACTGAAGCTTTCTTT. Protein sequence: CASSLSVTGQMNTEAFF.

The chain recombines TRBV7-2 with TRBJ1-4; TRBD1 matches at 7 bases. Germline values: CDR1 SGHTA, CDR2 FQGNSA. After removal of 5 bases from V and 12 bases from J, the junction contained 9 bases not matched to a gene. The CDR3 totals 13 residues. CDR3 DNA: TGTGCCAGCAGCCTACACCAAGGGACAGAACTGTTTTTT. The encoded protein is CASSLHQGTELFF.

The V call is TRBV4-3, the J call TRBJ1-3; weak D call: TRBD1 (6 bases). V lost 3 bases to trimming and J lost 3 bases, with 12 bases between them. Germline V gene data show CDR1 as LGHNA and CDR2 as YSLEER. The CDR3 covers 15 residues. The CDR3 is CASSQTQGSGNTIYF. The CDR3 DNA is TGCGCCAGCAGCCAGACACAGGGAAGTGGAAACACCATATATTTT.

The chain uses TRBV5-4 and TRBJ2-3; 9 nucleotides align to TRBD2. Germline V gene data show CDR1 as SGHNT and CDR2 as YYREEE (reference sequence). Trimming removed 0 bases from V and 0 bases from J; junction bases left unmatched: 2. The CDR3 consists of 16 residues. CDR3 residues: CASSLGAGGSTDTQYF. The CDR3 region has the DNA TGTGCCAGCAGCTTGGGGGCGGGAGGGAGCACAGATACGCAGTATTTT.

The rearrangement links TRBV21-1 to TRBJ1-2; the table's D gene call, TRBD1, was not cross checked with the DNA. TRBV21-1 is described as a pseudogene. This CDR3 is built from 15 residues. Here the CDR3 reads CASSRPGGDFYGYTF. The CDR3 nucleotides read TGTGCCAGCAGCAGGCCTGGGGGCGACTTCTATGGCTACACCTTC.

This CDR3 reads CASSQEYGSNTEAFF. In DNA, the CDR3 is TGCGCCAGCAGCCAAGAGTACGGGTCGAACACTGAAGCTTTCTTT. The chain recombines TRBV4-3 with TRBJ1-1, with D unclear. Trimming shortened V by 0 bases and J by 1 base, and 9 bases separated the two germline ends. The germline gives CDR1 LGHNA, CDR2 YSLEER. This CDR3 has 15 amino acids.

The chain couples TRBV7-8 to TRBJ1-1; no clear D. Looked up from germline, CDR1 is SGHVS and CDR2 is FQNEAQ. The ends were cut back, 6 bases at V and 0 bases at J, with 8 bases in the middle. The CDR3 length is 13 residues. The CDR3 here is CASRQNMNTEAFF. The CDR3 DNA reads as TGTGCCAGCAGGCAGAATATGAACACTGAAGCTTTCTTT.

V is TRBV5-1 and J is TRBJ2-1, with 8 bases identical to TRBD1. J gave up 3 bases and V 2 bases, and 4 bases lay outside the gene matches. The CDR3 has 15 residues. Germline assignment: CDR1 SGHRS and CDR2 YFSETQ. The CDR3 reads CASSFQGADYNEQFF. The CDR3 region has the DNA TGCGCCAGCAGCTTTCAGGGGGCAGACTACAATGAGCAGTTCTTC.

The rearrangement links TRBV19 to TRBJ2-1, with 10 bases lining up with TRBD2. The CDR3 length is 18 residues. Trimming removed 5 bases from V and 0 bases from J; junction bases left unmatched: 10. CDR1 LNHDA and CDR2 SQIVND come from the germline V gene (reference sequence). CDR3: CASSLGLARPSSYNEQFF. CDR3 DNA: TGTGCCAGTAGTCTGGGACTAGCGAGACCTAGCTCCTACAATGAGCAGTTCTTC. The variable domain in full, with the rest retrieved from reference TRBV19 and TRBJ2-1, is DGGITQSPKYLFRKEGQNVTLSCEQNLNHDAMYWYRQDPGQGLRLIYYSQIVNDFQKGDIAEGYSVSREKKESFPLTVTSAQKNPTAFYLCASSLGLARPSSYNEQFFGPGTRLTVL.

The chain combines TRBV27 with TRBJ2-1, with D possibly TRBD1 on 5 matching bases. CDR3 length: 18 residues. Trimming removed 1 base from V and 5 bases from J, with 21 bases in between. Germline V gene lookup returns CDR1 MNHEY and CDR2 SMNVEV (reference sequence). As DNA, the CDR3 is TGTGCCAGCAGTTTATTCAGGGAAGAAGGGCCGCCCCACAATGAGCAGTTCTTC. Its protein is CASSLFREEGPPHNEQFF.

The chain is built from TRBV27 and TRBJ1-1; the D gene is possibly TRBD1 (5 bases). The CDR3 sequence is 14 residues long. The V gene's germline CDR1 is MNHEY and CDR2 SMNVEV (reference sequence). The ends were cut back, 6 bases at V and 5 bases at J, with 16 bases in the middle. Here the CDR3 DNA reads TGTGCCAGCAGCCCGAATTGGGGGGGGACTGAAGCTTTCTTT. Translated: CASSPNWGGTEAFF.

The chain recombines TRBV5-6 with TRBJ1-1; a possible D gene is TRBD1 (5 bases). Trimming took off 3 bases at V and 5 bases at J, with 14 bases between the two ends. The CDR3 is made up of 14 amino acids. Germline V gene data show CDR1 as SGHDT and CDR2 as YYEEEE. The CDR3 DNA is TGTGCCAGCAGCTCAGGGTTCCCCGGGACTGAAGCTTTCTTT. This sequence encodes CASSSGFPGTEAFF.

This chain links TRBV4-3 with TRBJ1-6; TRBD1 aligns across 9 bases. Germline CDR1 is LGHNA and CDR2 is YSLEER. The V segment lost 0 bases and the J segment 8 bases; nucleotides outside the gene matches: 5. This CDR3 comprises 16 residues. CDR3 in DNA: TGCGCCAGCAGCCAAGACGCACAGGGGGCTTATTCACCCCTCCACTTT. Translation gives CASSQDAQGAYSPLHF.

Here the CDR3 DNA reads TGTGCCAGCCGAGGGGGACAGGCGAATCATAAGCCCCAGCATTTT. Amino acids: CASRGGQANHKPQHF. J is TRBJ1-5 and V is TRBV6-6, with 8 positions matching TRBD1. V trimming: 8 bases; J trimming: 8 bases; junction bases outside the gene matches: 14. Germline V gene sequence: CDR1 MNHNY, CDR2 SVGAGI (reference sequence). The CDR3 contains 15 residues.

This clone was counted a few times. J is TRBJ2-7 and V is TRBV27, with 7 bases aligning to TRBD1. Per the germline V gene, CDR1 is MNHEY and CDR2 is SMNVEV (reference sequence). J was trimmed by 3 bases and V by 6 bases; bases with no gene match: 5. The CDR3 loop spans 13 amino acids. The CDR3 sequence: CASRRTGFYEQYF. CDR3 nucleotides: TGTGCCAGCAGAAGGACAGGCTTCTACGAGCAGTACTTC.

This clone has just a few counts. The chain links TRBV6-5 to TRBJ2-4, with TRBD1 identical over 7 bases. With V trimmed by 5 bases and J by 3 bases, 7 bases remained unmatched. This CDR3 has 15 residues. Per germline, CDR1 MNHEY and CDR2 SVGAGI. CDR3 protein: CASSTDRVGKNIQYF. For the CDR3, the DNA is TGTGCCAGCAGTACAGACAGGGTGGGCAAAAACATTCAGTACTTC.

This clone appeared a single time. The chain combines TRBV7-8 with TRBJ2-1; TRBD1 matches 7 bases. Per the germline V gene, CDR1 is SGHVS and CDR2 is FQNEAQ. Trimming took 3 bases from V and 0 from J; bases not matched to a gene: 5. The CDR3 runs 16 residues. The CDR3 bases are TGTGCCAGCAGCTTTGCCGACAGGGCCTCCTACAATGAGCAGTTCTTC. It yields the protein CASSFADRASYNEQFF. Full variable domain (rest looked up from reference TRBV7-8 and TRBJ2-1): GAGVSQSPRYKVAKRGQDVALRCDPISGHVSLFWYQQALGQGPEFLTYFQNEAQLDKSGLPSDRFFAERPEGSVSTLKIQRTQQEDSAVYLCASSFADRASYNEQFFGPGTRLTVL.

The chain recombines TRBV2 with TRBJ1-1; no firm D call. The CDR3 sequence is 14 residues long. V was trimmed by 5 bases and J by 1 base, leaving 11 bases between them. Germline CDR1 and CDR2: SNHLY and FYNNEI. The CDR3 DNA is TGTGCCAGCAGTACCATAGAGCGGAACACTGAAGCTTTCTTT. It codes for CASSTIERNTEAFF.

The gene calls are TRBV27 and TRBJ2-5, with 8 positions matching TRBD2. Gene TRBJ2-7 matches the end of the DNA better, so the J call may be wrong. CDR1 and CDR2 (germline): MNHEY, SMNVEV (reference sequence). CDR3 length equals 14 residues. The DNA for the CDR3 is TGTGCCAGCAGTTCGATAGCGGGGACCAGCGAGCAGTACTTC. Translation gives CASSSIAGTSEQYF.